The rows below give T cell receptor beta chains drawn from one sample of a study of cytomegalovirus exposure and HLA in healthy donors. The data were produced by immunoSEQ multiplex PCR, yet TCRdb's version contains in-frame clones alone and is incomplete. The table lists fewer than 120,000 clones, around 80% of them singletons. Sequences were obtained from PBMCs. Source of these receptors: a woman aged 60 to 75 in good health and CMV-seropositive. The CDR3 runs from the conserved cysteine through the conserved F or W. The D gene is left open where the match is weak. Some rows mark clone size as missing; the rest say once, few, many or name a class of expanded clone.

once	TRBV5-4	TRBJ1-2	-	CASSLRGNYGYTF
-	TRBV5-1	TRBJ2-7	TRBD1	CASSYTGGHSYEQYF
-	TRBV15	TRBJ2-1	TRBD2	CATSGTSGSYNEQFF
-	TRBV2	TRBJ1-4	-	CASKIQGLEKLFF
few	TRBV5-4	TRBJ1-4	-	CASSLRGGNEKLFF
-	TRBV28	TRBJ2-5	TRBD1	CASSLWRTGLKTQYF
-	TRBV4-1	-	TRBD2	CASSQGLAGGRGYEQYF
-	TRBV10-3	TRBJ2-1	-	CAIRRDASYNEQFF
-	TRBV7-2	TRBJ2-3	-	CASSLEAGTDTQYF
-	TRBV5-1	TRBJ2-6	TRBD1	CASGIGGIGTGGSGANVLTF
-	TRBV5-1	TRBJ2-7	-	CASSEGTEQYF
-	TRBV6-1	TRBJ1-1	TRBD1	CASHRGAEAFF
-	TRBV5-1	TRBJ2-7	TRBD1	CASSLASGGRSYEQYF
once	TRBV5-1	TRBJ1-2	-	CASSLAERGIHGYTF
-	TRBV15	TRBJ2-1	TRBD2	CATSRDTSGSYNEQFF
once	TRBV5-1	TRBJ2-1	-	CASSFGRTYSGDEQFF
many	TRBV6-5	TRBJ1-4	-	CASSYSGRRNEKLFF
-	TRBV13	TRBJ2-3	TRBD1	CASSRGLVDTQYF
-	TRBV6-5	TRBJ2-5	-	CASSIGGAETQYF
-	TRBV27	TRBJ2-2	-	CASSFQAIGGTGELFF
few	TRBV10-3	TRBJ2-2	TRBD1	CAISAGTGGSTGELFF
-	TRBV6-1	TRBJ2-7	TRBD1	CASSPGTGRYEQYF
once	TRBV5-6	TRBJ1-3	-	CASSFGDRVFSGNTIYF
-	TRBV9	TRBJ2-1	TRBD2	CASSVGLAGLLDEQFF
-	TRBV19	TRBJ2-1	-	CASRLEGTNEQFF
once	TRBV18	TRBJ2-7	TRBD2	CASSPLAGTLEQYF
-	TRBV7-8	TRBJ2-1	-	CASTHGGKNEQFF
few	TRBV18	TRBJ2-2	TRBD1	CASSPGQGAPGELFF